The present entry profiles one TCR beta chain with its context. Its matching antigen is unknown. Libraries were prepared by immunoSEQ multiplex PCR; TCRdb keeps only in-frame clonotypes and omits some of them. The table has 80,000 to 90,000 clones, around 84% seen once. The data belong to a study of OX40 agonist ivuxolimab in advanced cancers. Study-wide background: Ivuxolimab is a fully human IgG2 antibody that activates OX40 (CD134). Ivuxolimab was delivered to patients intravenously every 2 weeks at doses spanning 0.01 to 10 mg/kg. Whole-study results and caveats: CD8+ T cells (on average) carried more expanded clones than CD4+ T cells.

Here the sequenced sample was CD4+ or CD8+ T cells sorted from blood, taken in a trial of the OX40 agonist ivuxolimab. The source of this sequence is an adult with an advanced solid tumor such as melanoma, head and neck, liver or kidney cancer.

The CDR3 loop is CAWSVRRGRGVDTQYF. The CDR3, as DNA: TGTGCCTGGAGTGTACGCCGGGGAAGGGGCGTAGATACGCAGTATTTT. The V call is TRBV30, the J call TRBJ2-3; D is possibly TRBD1 or TRBD2 (5 bases each). V was trimmed by 0 bases and J by 5 bases, leaving 18 bases between them. Germline assignment: CDR1 GTSNPN and CDR2 SVGIG (reference sequence). The CDR3 consists of 16 residues.